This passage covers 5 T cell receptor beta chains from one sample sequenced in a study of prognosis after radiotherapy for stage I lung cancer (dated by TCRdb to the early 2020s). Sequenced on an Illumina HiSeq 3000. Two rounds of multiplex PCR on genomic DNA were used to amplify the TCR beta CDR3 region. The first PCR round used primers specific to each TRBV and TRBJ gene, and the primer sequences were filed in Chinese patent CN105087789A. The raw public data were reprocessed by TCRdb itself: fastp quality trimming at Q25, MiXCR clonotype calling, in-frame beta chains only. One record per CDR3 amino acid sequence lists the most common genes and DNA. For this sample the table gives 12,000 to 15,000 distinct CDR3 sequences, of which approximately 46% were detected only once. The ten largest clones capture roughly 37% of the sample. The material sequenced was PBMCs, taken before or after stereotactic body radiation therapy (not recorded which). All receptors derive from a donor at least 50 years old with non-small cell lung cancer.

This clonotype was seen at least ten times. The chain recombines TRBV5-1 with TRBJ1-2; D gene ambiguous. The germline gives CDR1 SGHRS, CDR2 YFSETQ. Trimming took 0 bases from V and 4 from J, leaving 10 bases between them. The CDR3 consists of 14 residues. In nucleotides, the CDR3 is TGCGCCAGCAGCTTGGGTCTGGGAAGCTATGGCTACACCTTC. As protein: CASSLGLGSYGYTF. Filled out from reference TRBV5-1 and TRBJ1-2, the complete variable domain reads KAGVTQTPRYLIKTRGQQVTLSCSPISGHRSVSWYQQTPGQGLQFLFEYFSETQRNKGNFPGRFSGRQFSNSRSEMNVSTLELGDSALYLCASSLGLGSYGYTFGSGTRLTVV.

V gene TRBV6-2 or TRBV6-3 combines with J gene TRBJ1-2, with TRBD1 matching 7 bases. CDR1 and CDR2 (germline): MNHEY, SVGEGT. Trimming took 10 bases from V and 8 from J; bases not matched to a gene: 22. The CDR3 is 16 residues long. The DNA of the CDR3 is TGTGCCAACAGCCTACAGGGGTTAGCAAGAGCAGGAGGCTACACCTTC. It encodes CANSLQGLARAGGYTF.

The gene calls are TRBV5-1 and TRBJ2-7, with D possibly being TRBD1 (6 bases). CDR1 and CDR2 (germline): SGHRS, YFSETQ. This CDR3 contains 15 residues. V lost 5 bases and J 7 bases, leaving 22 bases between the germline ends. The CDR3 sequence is CASRHYPGQRAEQYF. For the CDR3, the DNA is TGCGCCAGCAGACACTACCCAGGACAGCGCGCGGAGCAGTACTTC.

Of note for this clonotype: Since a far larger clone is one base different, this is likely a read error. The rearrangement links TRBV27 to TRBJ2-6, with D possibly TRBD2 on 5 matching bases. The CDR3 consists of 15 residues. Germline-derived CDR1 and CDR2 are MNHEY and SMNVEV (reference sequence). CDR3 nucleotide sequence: TGTTCCAGCAGTCCCGGACTTGCTGGGGCCAACGTCCTGACTTTC. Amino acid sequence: CSSSPGLAGANVLTF. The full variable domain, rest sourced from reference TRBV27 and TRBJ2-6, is EAQVTQNPRYLITVTGKKLTVTCSQNMNHEYMSWYRQDPGLGLRQIYYSMNVEVTDKGDVPEGYKVSRKEKRNFPLILESPSPNQTSLYFCSSSPGLAGANVLTFGAGSRLTVL.

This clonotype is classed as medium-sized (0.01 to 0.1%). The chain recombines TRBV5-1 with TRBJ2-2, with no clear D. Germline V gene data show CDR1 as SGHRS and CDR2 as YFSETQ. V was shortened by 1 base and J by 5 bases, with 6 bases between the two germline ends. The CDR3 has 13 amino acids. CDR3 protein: CASSLMGTGELFF. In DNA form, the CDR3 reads TGCGCCAGCAGCTTGATGGGGACCGGGGAGCTGTTTTTT.